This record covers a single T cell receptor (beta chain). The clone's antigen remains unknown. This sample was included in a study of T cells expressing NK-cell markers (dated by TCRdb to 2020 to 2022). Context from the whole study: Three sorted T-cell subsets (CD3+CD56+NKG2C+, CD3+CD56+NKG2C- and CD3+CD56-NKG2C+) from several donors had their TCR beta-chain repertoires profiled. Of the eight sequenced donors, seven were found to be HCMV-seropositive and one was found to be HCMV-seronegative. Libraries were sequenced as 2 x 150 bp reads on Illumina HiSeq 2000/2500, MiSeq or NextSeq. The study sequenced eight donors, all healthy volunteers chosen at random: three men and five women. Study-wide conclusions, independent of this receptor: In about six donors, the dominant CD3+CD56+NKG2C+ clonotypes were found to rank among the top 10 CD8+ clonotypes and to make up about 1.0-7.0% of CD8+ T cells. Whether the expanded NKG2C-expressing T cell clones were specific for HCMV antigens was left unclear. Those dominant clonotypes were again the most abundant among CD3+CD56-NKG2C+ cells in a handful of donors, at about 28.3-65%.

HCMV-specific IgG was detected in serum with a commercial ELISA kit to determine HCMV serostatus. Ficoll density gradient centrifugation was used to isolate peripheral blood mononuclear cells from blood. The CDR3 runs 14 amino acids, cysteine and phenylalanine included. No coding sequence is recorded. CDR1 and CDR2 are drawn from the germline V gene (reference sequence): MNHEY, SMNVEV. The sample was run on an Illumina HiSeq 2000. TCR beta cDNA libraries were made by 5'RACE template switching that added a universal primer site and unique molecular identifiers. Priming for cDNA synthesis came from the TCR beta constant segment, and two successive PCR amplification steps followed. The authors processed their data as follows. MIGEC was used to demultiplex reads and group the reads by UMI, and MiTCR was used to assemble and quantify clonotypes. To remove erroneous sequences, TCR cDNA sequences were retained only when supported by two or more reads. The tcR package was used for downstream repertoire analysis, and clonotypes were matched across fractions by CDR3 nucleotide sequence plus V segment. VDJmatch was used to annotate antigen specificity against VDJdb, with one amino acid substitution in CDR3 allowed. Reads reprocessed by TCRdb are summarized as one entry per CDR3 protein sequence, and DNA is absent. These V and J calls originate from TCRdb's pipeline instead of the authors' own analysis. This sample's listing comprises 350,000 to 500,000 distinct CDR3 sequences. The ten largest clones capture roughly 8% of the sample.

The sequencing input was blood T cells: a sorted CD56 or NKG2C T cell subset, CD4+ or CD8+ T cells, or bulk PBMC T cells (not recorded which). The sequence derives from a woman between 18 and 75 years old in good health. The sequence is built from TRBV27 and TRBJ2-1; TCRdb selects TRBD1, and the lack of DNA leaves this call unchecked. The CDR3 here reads CASSSGPSYNEQFF.